The 29 T cell receptor beta chains listed next were all sequenced from one sample in a study of T-cell memory formation after mild COVID-19. Each CDR3 protein gets one entry after TCRdb re-called the 5' RACE reads with MiXCR. The table has almost 250,000 distinct CDR3 sequences, 15% to 17% seen once; the top ten hold 2.1%. Sequencing was carried out using PBMCs or a T cell subset sorted from them (not recorded which). Source of these receptors: an adult woman who had mild COVID-19 (a few samples of this study predate the infection). Cell type and time point are not known.

V usage is TRBV4-1 and J usage is TRBJ2-2; D gene ambiguous. Trimming took 1 base from V and 7 from J, leaving 7 bases between them. CDR3 size: 13 residues. Germline CDR1 reads MGHRA; CDR2 reads YSYEKL. DNA of the CDR3: TGCGCCAGCAGCCAAGTGGTTCTCGGGGAGCTGTTTTTT. Translation gives CASSQVVLGELFF.

The chain couples TRBV10-3 to TRBJ1-5; 9 nucleotides line up with TRBD1. V shed 9 bases, J shed 6 bases, and the junction held 9 bases outside the gene matches. Looked up from germline, CDR1 is ENHRY and CDR2 is SYGVKD. CDR3 length: 14 amino acids. CDR3 loop: CAIPGGDRAQPQHF. The CDR3 DNA reads as TGTGCCATTCCCGGGGGGGACAGGGCTCAGCCCCAGCATTTT.

Of note for this clonotype: A much larger clone lies a single base off, so this may be a read error. The chain combines TRBV24-1 with TRBJ2-7; the match to TRBD1 covers 9 bases. V shed 4 bases, J shed 2 bases, and the junction held 5 bases outside the gene matches. Germline CDR1 reads KGHDR; CDR2 reads SFDVKD. This CDR3 region has 15 residues. CDR3 sequence reads: CATSDPRTGAYEQYF. In DNA, the CDR3 is TGTGCCACCAGTGACCCCCGGACAGGGGCCTACGAGCAGTACTTC.

This clonotype was detected a few times. The chain couples TRBV30 to TRBJ2-2, with D perhaps being TRBD1 or TRBD2 (5 bases each). CDR3 length: 15 residues. The V end was cut by 4 bases, the J end by 3 bases, with 15 bases between. CDR1 is GTSNPN, CDR2 SVGIG, per germline (reference sequence). CDR3 sequence: CAWIFSGTYTGELFF. The CDR3 nucleotides are TGTGCCTGGATATTTTCCGGGACCTACACCGGGGAGCTGTTTTTT.

The chain links TRBV5-1 to TRBJ2-1; TRBD2 aligns across 7 bases. The CDR3 length is 18 residues. Germline-derived CDR1 and CDR2 are SGHRS and YFSETQ. The V gene end was trimmed by 0 bases and the J gene end by 0 bases; junction bases not matched to a gene: 9. The CDR3, as DNA: TGCGCCAGCAGCTTGGGAAACCTAGCGGTCAGCTCCTACAATGAGCAGTTCTTC. Protein product: CASSLGNLAVSSYNEQFF.

In its sample, this clonotype was seen a few times. The gene calls are TRBV7-2 and TRBJ2-7; 13 bases agree with TRBD2. V lost 4 bases, J lost 4 bases, and 10 bases stayed unmatched. The germline V gene has CDR1 SGHTA and CDR2 FQGNSA. The CDR3 has 17 residues. The CDR3 region is CASSSRTSGRSGYEQYF. The CDR3 nucleotides read TGTGCCAGCAGCTCCAGGACTAGCGGGAGATCGGGGTACGAGCAGTACTTC.

This clonotype was counted only a few times. The chain uses TRBV5-8 and TRBJ1-1, with 7 nucleotides matching TRBD1. Looked up from germline, CDR1 is SGHTS and CDR2 is YDEGEE. The trim removed 4 bases at V and 4 bases at J, leaving 4 bases unmatched. The CDR3 loop spans 13 amino acids. The CDR3 reads CASSARQGTEAFF. CDR3 sequence (DNA): TGTGCCAGCAGCGCCCGACAGGGCACTGAAGCTTTCTTT. Combining the CDR3 with reference TRBV5-8 and TRBJ1-1 gives the whole variable domain EAGVTQSPTHLIKTRGQQATLRCSPISGHTSVYWYQQALGLGLQFLLWYDEGEERNRGNFPPRFSGRQFPNYSSELNVNALELEDSALYLCASSARQGTEAFFGQGTRLTVV.

This clonotype was found many times. The rearrangement joins TRBV7-8 to TRBJ1-1; 7 positions agree with TRBD1. Germline-derived CDR1 and CDR2 are SGHVS and FQNEAQ. This CDR3 spans 14 amino acids. Losses at the gene ends were 4 bases for V and 4 bases for J; bases not matched to a gene: 6. The CDR3 is CASSSQTGVTEAFF. The DNA of the CDR3 is TGTGCCAGCAGCTCCCAAACAGGGGTCACTGAAGCTTTCTTT.

This clonotype was found a few times. J is TRBJ2-5 and V is TRBV5-1; possible D gene TRBD1, 6 bases. Germline V gene sequence: CDR1 SGHRS, CDR2 YFSETQ. CDR3 size: 14 residues. V lost 4 bases and J 5 bases, leaving 15 bases between the germline ends. CDR3 in amino acids: CASSPTGNWETQYF. The CDR3 coding sequence is TGCGCCAGCAGCCCAACAGGGAATTGGGAGACCCAGTACTTC.

This clonotype was seen a handful of times. The V and J genes are TRBV19 and TRBJ1-2; 9 positions agree with TRBD1. CDR1 is LNHDA, CDR2 SQIVND, per germline (reference sequence). The CDR3 is 14 residues long. After removal of 6 bases from V and 6 bases from J, the junction contained 8 bases not matched to a gene. The CDR3 DNA follows: TGTGCCAGTAGCTTCGCACAGGGGGCTGATGGCTACACCTTC. Protein: CASSFAQGADGYTF.

This clonotype was counted once. The V call is TRBV7-9, the J call TRBJ2-5; D is unclear. V shed 1 base and J shed 2 bases, with 11 bases lying between them. The CDR3 extends over 15 amino acids. Germline V gene sequence: CDR1 SEHNR, CDR2 FQNEAQ (reference sequence). The CDR3 loop is CASSLEGAGQETQYF. In DNA, the CDR3 is TGTGCCAGCAGCTTAGAAGGTGCAGGTCAAGAGACCCAGTACTTC. The variable domain in full, completed from reference TRBV7-9 and TRBJ2-5, reads DTGVSQNPRHKITKRGQNVTFRCDPISEHNRLYWYRQTLGQGPEFLTYFQNEAQLEKSRLLSDRFSAERPKGSFSTLEIQRTEQGDSAMYLCASSLEGAGQETQYFGPGTRLLVL.

This clonotype was seen many times. V and J are TRBV3-1 and TRBJ2-7; TRBD2 might be the D (6 bases). This CDR3 is built from 13 residues. The germline gives CDR1 LGHDT, CDR2 YNNKEL (reference sequence). V was pared by 4 bases and J by 9 bases, with 16 bases between. CDR3 nucleotide sequence: TGTGCCAGCAGCCCGCGGGACTCGCTGGGGCAGTACTTC. Encoded protein: CASSPRDSLGQYF.

This clonotype was seen repeatedly, ten times or more. The gene calls are TRBV7-2 and TRBJ2-2, with 10 nucleotides matching TRBD2. The CDR3 loop spans 16 amino acids. With V trimmed by 2 bases and J by 5 bases, 5 bases remained unmatched. Germline V lookup: CDR1 SGHTA, CDR2 FQGNSA. CDR3 residues: CASSLLAGASTGELFF. DNA for the CDR3: TGTGCCAGCAGCTTACTAGCGGGGGCCAGTACCGGGGAGCTGTTTTTT.

This clonotype occurred a few times. The chain links TRBV2 to TRBJ2-5, with a weak D call TRBD2 (5 bases). Looked up from germline, CDR1 is SNHLY and CDR2 is FYNNEI. V shed 4 bases and J shed 2 bases, with 14 bases lying between them. This CDR3 has 15 amino acids. The CDR3 loop is CASSGGLGQQETQYF. Written as DNA, the CDR3 is TGTGCCAGCAGTGGAGGGCTGGGCCAGCAAGAGACCCAGTACTTC. Full variable domain (remainder filled in from reference TRBV2 and TRBJ2-5): EPEVTQTPSHQVTQMGQEVILRCVPISNHLYFYWYRQILGQKVEFLVSFYNNEISEKSEIFDDQFSVERPDGSNFTLKIRSTKLEDSAMYFCASSGGLGQQETQYFGPGTRLLVL.

This chain joins TRBV19 and TRBJ2-5; D may be TRBD1 or TRBD2 (5 bases each). CDR1 LNHDA and CDR2 SQIVND come from the germline V gene (reference sequence). V lost 8 bases and J 7 bases, leaving 20 bases between the germline ends. The CDR3 is made up of 14 amino acids. CDR3 region: CASSGQGRTGTQYF. The DNA of the CDR3 is TGTGCCAGTTCGGGGCAGGGCCGTACGGGGACCCAGTACTTC.

This clonotype has only a few counts. CDR3 residues: CASSQGTIYEQYF. In nucleotides, the CDR3 is TGTGCCAGCAGCCAAGGGACTATATACGAGCAGTACTTC. The gene calls are TRBV4-2 and TRBJ2-7; maybe TRBD2 (6 bases). Germline loops: CDR1 LGHNA, CDR2 YNFKEQ. The CDR3 sequence is 13 residues long. Trimming stripped 1 base from V and 4 bases from J, with 8 bases between.

This clonotype has more than one count but fewer than ten. This chain uses TRBV1 with TRBJ2-7; the listed D gene, TRBD2, was not tested against the DNA. TRBV1 is flagged as a pseudogene. The CDR3 has 19 residues. The CDR3 loop reads CTSSHLRGPDSVISYEQYF. The CDR3 coding sequence is TGCACCAGCAGCCATCTCCGGGGACCAGATAGCGTCATCTCCTACGAGCAGTACTTC.

The DNA for the CDR3 is TGTGCCACCAGTGATCAGGACCTACTCGGCGCTTTCTTT. It specifies CATSDQDLLGAFF. The V and J genes are TRBV24-1 and TRBJ1-1; unclear D gene. CDR3 length: 13 amino acids. The germline V and J ends were trimmed by 3 bases and 11 bases, with 15 bases remaining between them. The germline gives CDR1 KGHDR, CDR2 SFDVKD.

The V call is TRBV5-1, the J call TRBJ1-1; D gene unclear. Germline assignment: CDR1 SGHRS and CDR2 YFSETQ. The V end was cut by 3 bases, the J end by 8 bases, with 11 bases between. The CDR3 runs to 12 residues. This chain's CDR3 is CASSYRAQEAFF. Here the CDR3 DNA reads TGCGCCAGCAGCTACCGGGCCCAAGAAGCTTTCTTT. Using reference TRBV5-1 and TRBJ1-1 for the parts outside the CDR3, the full variable domain is KAGVTQTPRYLIKTRGQQVTLSCSPISGHRSVSWYQQTPGQGLQFLFEYFSETQRNKGNFPGRFSGRQFSNSRSEMNVSTLELGDSALYLCASSYRAQEAFFGQGTRLTVV.

This sequence joins TRBV29-1 and TRBJ1-1; D gene unclear. The CDR3 is made up of 15 amino acids. Germline-derived CDR1 and CDR2 are SQVTM and ANQGSEA. With 4 bases removed from V and 4 bases from J, the gap between germline ends came to 19 bases. CDR3 loop: CSVGATGIPVTEAFF. CDR3 DNA: TGCAGCGTTGGCGCAACGGGGATCCCCGTCACTGAAGCTTTCTTT.

The J gene is TRBJ1-4, the V gene TRBV12-3 or TRBV12-4; D may be TRBD1 (5 bases). CDR3 length: 19 amino acids. V was shortened by 4 bases and J by 2 bases, with 23 bases between the two germline ends. The CDR3 sequence: CASSYLYLMGEGTNEKLFF. The CDR3 DNA reads as TGTGCCAGCAGTTATCTCTACTTGATGGGTGAGGGGACTAATGAAAAACTGTTTTTT.

This clonotype was observed a handful of times. The J gene is TRBJ2-3, the V gene TRBV6-5, with 7 bases that match TRBD1. The CDR3 length is 18 residues. In germline, CDR1 is MNHEY, CDR2 SVGAGI. The ends lost 0 bases at V and 4 bases at J; junction bases unmatched: 13. CDR3 amino acids: CASSYSKPRQGGADTQYF. The CDR3 bases are TGTGCCAGCAGTTACTCGAAACCGAGACAGGGTGGGGCAGATACGCAGTATTTT.

Notes on this clonotype: A much larger clone lies a single base off, so this may be a read error. The chain employs TRBV4-3 and TRBJ1-2; a possible D gene is TRBD1 (5 bases). Germline V gives CDR1 LGHNA, CDR2 YSLEER. The CDR3 has 14 amino acids. Trimming took off 1 base at V and 8 bases at J, with 14 bases between the two ends. The chain's CDR3 is CASSQVAGLEGYTF. CDR3 coding DNA: TGCGCCAGCAGCCAAGTGGCGGGGCTCGAGGGCTACACCTTC.

This clonotype showed up just a few times. The chain recombines TRBV6-2 or TRBV6-3 with TRBJ2-1; no clear D gene. The CDR3 spans 12 residues. The V gene lost 5 bases and the J gene lost 6 bases, with 8 bases spanning the gap. Per germline, CDR1 MNHEY and CDR2 SVGEGT. In DNA, the CDR3 is TGTGCCAGCAGTAACTTAGGCAATGAGCAGTTCTTC. This translates into CASSNLGNEQFF.

The chain joins TRBV7-8 to TRBJ1-1; tentatively, D is TRBD1 (5 bases). Germline V gene lookup returns CDR1 SGHVS and CDR2 FQNEAQ. The CDR3 runs 15 residues. The V and J ends lost 1 base and 0 bases respectively, with 9 bases between them. CDR3 sequence: CASSLGGTVNTEAFF. Written as DNA, the CDR3 is TGTGCCAGCAGCTTAGGGGGGACGGTGAACACTGAAGCTTTCTTT. The entire variable domain, with the rest obtained from reference TRBV7-8 and TRBJ1-1, is as follows: GAGVSQSPRYKVAKRGQDVALRCDPISGHVSLFWYQQALGQGPEFLTYFQNEAQLDKSGLPSDRFFAERPEGSVSTLKIQRTQQEDSAVYLCASSLGGTVNTEAFFGQGTRLTVV.

This clonotype has more than one count but fewer than ten. The CDR3 coding sequence is TGTGCCAGCAGCACAACCGGGACAGGGGCCGTGGGGCAGTTCTTC. Its protein product is CASSTTGTGAVGQFF. This chain connects TRBV12-3 or TRBV12-4 to TRBJ2-1; 10 bases map to TRBD1. The CDR3 runs to 15 residues. Unmatched junction bases numbered 14, after V lost 6 bases and J lost 12 bases.

The V call is TRBV19, the J call TRBJ1-2; D remains unclear. With 8 bases removed from V and 10 bases from J, the gap between germline ends came to 17 bases. In germline, CDR1 is LNHDA, CDR2 SQIVND (reference sequence). The CDR3 has 12 residues. The CDR3 region has the DNA TGTGCCAGTCGTTCCGCAGGATGGTACTACACCTTC. Amino acids: CASRSAGWYYTF.

This clonotype was picked up one time. The genes are TRBV7-6 and TRBJ2-7; D perhaps matches TRBD1 (6 bases). Trimming removed 4 bases from V and 5 bases from J, with 15 bases in between. The CDR3 spans 14 residues. The germline V gene has CDR1 SGHVS and CDR2 FNYEAQ. CDR3 coding DNA: TGTGCCAGCAGCTCTTGGACAGTACGGGACGAGCAGTACTTC. Its translation is CASSSWTVRDEQYF.

This clonotype was seen a few times. The gene calls are TRBV7-2 and TRBJ2-7; D tentatively reads TRBD1 or TRBD2 (5 bases each). Trimming left V 5 bases short and J 3 bases short, with 20 bases between. Germline-derived CDR1 and CDR2 are SGHTA and FQGNSA. The CDR3 is 16 amino acids. The CDR3 sequence is CASSTTGPPPFYEQYF. In DNA form, the CDR3 reads TGTGCCAGCAGCACAACGGGACCACCACCCTTCTACGAGCAGTACTTC.